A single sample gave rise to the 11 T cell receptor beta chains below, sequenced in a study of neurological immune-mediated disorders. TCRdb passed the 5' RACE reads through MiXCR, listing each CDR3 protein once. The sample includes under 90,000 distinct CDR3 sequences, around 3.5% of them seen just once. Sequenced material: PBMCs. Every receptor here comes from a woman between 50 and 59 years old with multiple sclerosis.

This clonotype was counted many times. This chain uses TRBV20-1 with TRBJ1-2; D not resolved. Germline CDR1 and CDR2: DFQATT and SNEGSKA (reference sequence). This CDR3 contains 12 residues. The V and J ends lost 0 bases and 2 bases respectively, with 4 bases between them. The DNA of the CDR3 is TGCAGTGCTAGAGATGTGAACTATGGCTACACCTTC. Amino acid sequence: CSARDVNYGYTF.

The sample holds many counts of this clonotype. The CDR3 reads CASSIFTGAVSYGYTF. The CDR3 nucleotides are TGTGCCAGCAGCATCTTCACAGGGGCAGTCAGCTATGGCTACACCTTC. The chain carries TRBV5-5 and TRBJ1-2; 7 nucleotides match TRBD1. CDR3 size: 16 residues. Unmatched junction bases numbered 13, after V lost 4 bases and J lost 4 bases. The germline gives CDR1 SGHKS, CDR2 YYEKEE (reference sequence).

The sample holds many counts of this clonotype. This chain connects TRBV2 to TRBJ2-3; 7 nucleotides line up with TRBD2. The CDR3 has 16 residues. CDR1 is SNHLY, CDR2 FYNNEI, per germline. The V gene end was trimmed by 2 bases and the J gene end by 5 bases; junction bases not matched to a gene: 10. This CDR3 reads CASSERRGGAKDTQYF. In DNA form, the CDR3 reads TGTGCCAGCAGTGAAAGGCGGGGAGGGGCGAAAGATACGCAGTATTTT.

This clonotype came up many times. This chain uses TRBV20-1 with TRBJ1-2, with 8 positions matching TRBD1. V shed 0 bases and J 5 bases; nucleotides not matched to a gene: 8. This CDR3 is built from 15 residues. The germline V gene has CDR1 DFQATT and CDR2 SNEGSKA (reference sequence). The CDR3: CSARDLGQGSYGYTF. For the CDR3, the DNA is TGCAGTGCTAGAGATTTAGGACAGGGTTCATATGGCTACACCTTC.

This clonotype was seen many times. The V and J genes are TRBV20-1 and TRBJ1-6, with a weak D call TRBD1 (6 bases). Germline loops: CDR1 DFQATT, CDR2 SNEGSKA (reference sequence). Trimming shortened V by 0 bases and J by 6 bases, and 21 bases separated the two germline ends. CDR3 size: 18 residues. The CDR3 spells CSARDAAGVGVGNSPLHF. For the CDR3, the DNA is TGCAGTGCTAGAGATGCGGCAGGGGTCGGGGTGGGTAATTCACCCCTCCACTTT.

Here the CDR3 reads CSARAPGGDGYTF. The CDR3 nucleotides are TGCAGTGCTAGAGCCCCCGGGGGCGATGGCTACACCTTC. V gene TRBV20-1 combines with J gene TRBJ1-2; weak D call: TRBD1 (6 bases). The V end was cut by 1 base, the J end by 6 bases, with 12 bases between. CDR1 and CDR2 from the germline V gene are DFQATT and SNEGSKA (reference sequence). This CDR3 is 13 amino acids long.

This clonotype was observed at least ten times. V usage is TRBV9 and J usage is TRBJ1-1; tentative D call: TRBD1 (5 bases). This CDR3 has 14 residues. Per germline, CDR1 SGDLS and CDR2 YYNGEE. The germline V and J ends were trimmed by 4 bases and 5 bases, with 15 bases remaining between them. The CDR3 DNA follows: TGTGCCAGCAGCTCAAGGGGAGGTATTACTGAAGCTTTCTTT. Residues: CASSSRGGITEAFF. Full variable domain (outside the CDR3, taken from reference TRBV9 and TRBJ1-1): DSGVTQTPKHLITATGQRVTLRCSPRSGDLSVYWYQQSLDQGLQFLIQYYNGEERAKGNILERFSAQQFPDLHSELNLSSLELGDSALYFCASSSRGGITEAFFGQGTRLTVV.

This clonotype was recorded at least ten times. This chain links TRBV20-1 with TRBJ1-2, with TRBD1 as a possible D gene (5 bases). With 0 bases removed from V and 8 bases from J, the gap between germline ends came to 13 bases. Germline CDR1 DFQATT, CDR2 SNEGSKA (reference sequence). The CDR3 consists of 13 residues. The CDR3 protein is CSARDPDSSGYTF. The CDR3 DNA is TGCAGTGCTAGAGACCCCGACAGTAGCGGCTACACCTTC.

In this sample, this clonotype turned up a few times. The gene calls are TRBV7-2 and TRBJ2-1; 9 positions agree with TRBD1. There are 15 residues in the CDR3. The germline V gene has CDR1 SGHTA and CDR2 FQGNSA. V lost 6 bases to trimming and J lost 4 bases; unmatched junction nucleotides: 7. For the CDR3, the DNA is TGTGCCAGCAGGGTGGACAGGGGCCCATACAATGAGCAGTTCTTC. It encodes CASRVDRGPYNEQFF.

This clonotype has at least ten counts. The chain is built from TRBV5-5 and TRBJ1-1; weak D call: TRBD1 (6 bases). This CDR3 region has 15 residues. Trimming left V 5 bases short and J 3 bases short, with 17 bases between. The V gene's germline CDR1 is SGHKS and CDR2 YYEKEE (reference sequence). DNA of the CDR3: TGTGCCAGCAGATCAGGGACACGGGGAGACACTGAAGCTTTCTTT. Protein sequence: CASRSGTRGDTEAFF.

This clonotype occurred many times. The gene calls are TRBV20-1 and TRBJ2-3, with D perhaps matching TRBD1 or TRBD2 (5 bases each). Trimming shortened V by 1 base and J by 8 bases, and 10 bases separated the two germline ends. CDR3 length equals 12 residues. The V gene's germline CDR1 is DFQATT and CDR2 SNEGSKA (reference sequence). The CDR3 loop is CSARGLGGTQYF. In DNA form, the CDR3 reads TGCAGTGCTAGAGGACTTGGGGGTACGCAGTATTTT.